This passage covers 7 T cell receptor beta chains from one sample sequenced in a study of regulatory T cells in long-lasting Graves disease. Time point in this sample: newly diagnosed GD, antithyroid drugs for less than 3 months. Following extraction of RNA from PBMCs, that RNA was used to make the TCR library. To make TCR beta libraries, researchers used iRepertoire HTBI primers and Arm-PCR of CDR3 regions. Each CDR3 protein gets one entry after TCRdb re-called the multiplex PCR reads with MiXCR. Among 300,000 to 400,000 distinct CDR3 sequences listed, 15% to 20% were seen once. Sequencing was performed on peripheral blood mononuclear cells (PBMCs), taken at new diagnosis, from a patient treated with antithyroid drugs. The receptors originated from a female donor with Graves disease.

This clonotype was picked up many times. The DNA of the CDR3 is TGTGCCAGTAGTAGGAGGACAGACGCTAATGAAAAACTGTTTTTT. Protein: CASSRRTDANEKLFF. The chain carries TRBV19 and TRBJ1-4, with D tentatively TRBD1 (6 bases). This CDR3 contains 15 residues. The germline V gene encodes CDR1 LNHDA and CDR2 SQIVND (reference sequence). V lost 4 bases, J lost 3 bases, and 12 bases lay in between.

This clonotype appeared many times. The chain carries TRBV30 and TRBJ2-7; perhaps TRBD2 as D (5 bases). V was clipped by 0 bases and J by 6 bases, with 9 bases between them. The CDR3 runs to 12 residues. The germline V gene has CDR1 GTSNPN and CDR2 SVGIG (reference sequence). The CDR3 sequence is CAWSVLEGEQYF. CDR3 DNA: TGTGCCTGGAGTGTACTAGAGGGCGAGCAGTACTTC.

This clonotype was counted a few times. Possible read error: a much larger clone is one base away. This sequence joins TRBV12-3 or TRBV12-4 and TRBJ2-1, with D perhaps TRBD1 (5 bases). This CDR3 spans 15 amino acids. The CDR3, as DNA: TGTGCCGGCAGTTTAGGGGATATCGCCTACAATGAGCAGTTCTTC. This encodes CAGSLGDIAYNEQFF.

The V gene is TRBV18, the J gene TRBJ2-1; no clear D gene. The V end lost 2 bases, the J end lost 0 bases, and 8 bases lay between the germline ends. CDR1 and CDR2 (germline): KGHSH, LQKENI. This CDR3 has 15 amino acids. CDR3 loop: CASSPIAVSYNEQFF. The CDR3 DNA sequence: TGTGCCAGCTCACCAATTGCGGTCTCCTACAATGAGCAGTTCTTC.

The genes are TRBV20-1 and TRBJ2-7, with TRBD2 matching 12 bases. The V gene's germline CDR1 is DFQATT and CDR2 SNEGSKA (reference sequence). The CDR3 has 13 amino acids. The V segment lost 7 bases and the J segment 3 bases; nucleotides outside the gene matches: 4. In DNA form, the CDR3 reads TGCAGTGTCATGACTAGCGGGAGCTACGAGCAGTACTTC. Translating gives CSVMTSGSYEQYF.

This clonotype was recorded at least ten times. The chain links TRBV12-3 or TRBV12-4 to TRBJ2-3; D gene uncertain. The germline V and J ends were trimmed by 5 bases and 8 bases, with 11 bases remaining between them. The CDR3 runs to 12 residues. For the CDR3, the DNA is TGTGCCAGCAGTAACCGGTTCAGTACGCAGTATTTT. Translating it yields CASSNRFSTQYF.

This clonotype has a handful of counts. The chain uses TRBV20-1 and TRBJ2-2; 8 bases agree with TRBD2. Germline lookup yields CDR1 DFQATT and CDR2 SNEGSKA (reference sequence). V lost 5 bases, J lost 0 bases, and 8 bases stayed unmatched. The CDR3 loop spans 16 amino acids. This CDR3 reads CSAVGSGMANTGELFF. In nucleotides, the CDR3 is TGCAGTGCTGTTGGTAGCGGGATGGCGAACACCGGGGAGCTGTTTTTT.